This T cell receptor (beta chain) was documented in a study of T cell responses to AZD1222 COVID-19 vaccine (dated by TCRdb to the early 2020s). Concerning the study at large: TCR sequencing was performed for about 250 trial participants, of whom some 200 were given two doses of AZD1222 and around 25 were given two doses of MenACWY control vaccine. Trial participants were enrolled by age into subgroups of 18-55, 56-69 and 70-plus years, and around 150, 28 and 57 TCR-sequenced participants, respectively, were included in these subgroups. Overall study outcomes, separate from this receptor: Participants were mostly white British and included more females than males, and it was suggested by the authors that clonal diversity may have been underestimated. Epitopes outside the regions mutated in the B.1.351 and B.1.1.7 variants were reportedly recognized by nearly half of the unique spike-specific TCRs. Because no samples from the day 14 peak response were available, repertoires could be characterized only after the peak T cell response. Conclusions about previously exposed vaccinees are limited because only a handful of AZD1222 recipients were SARS-CoV-2 seropositive at baseline. CD4 TCRs associated with the vaccine covered the entire spike protein, and the dominant responses were in regions 160-218 and 743-854. After two AZD1222 doses, both the breadth and the depth of spike-specific TCRs were significantly higher than at day 0 and than in MenACWY recipients. In the small 56-69-year group, the increase in depth fell short of significance, most likely because of low power.

The CDR3 regions of human TCRbeta chains were subjected to immunosequencing. As for how the authors treated the data: TCRs in the repertoires were compared against a reference library of SARS-CoV-2-specific TCRs that had been generated with the MIRA antigen-specificity platform. Breadth was defined as the fraction of unique TCRs that were SARS-CoV-2-associated, and depth was defined as the fraction of total T cells that were SARS-CoV-2-associated. Using the MIRA data, every spike-specific TCR was mapped to the spike region that the TCR reacted to and assigned to either a CD4 or a CD8 class. Log10-transformed breadth and depth values were compared by one-way ANOVA with Sidak's multiple comparisons tests. What TCRdb holds here is the immuneACCESS table cut down to in-frame rearrangements. Part of the clones is not present; checked against another copy, under half of the missing clones reflect an unresolved V gene, and the others are unexplained. V, J and clone size are taken as reported in that table, and D and trimming were inferred from the DNA itself. The sample table records almost 70,000 clones; 75% to 85% of these occur just once. In total, the top ten clones hold about 14% of the sample.

Including cysteine and phenylalanine, the CDR3 has 15 amino acids. Only the CDR3 part of the read is kept: 45 bases, read in frame from the first base. V drops 5 bases and J drops 5 bases, leaving 16 bases in between. CDR1 and CDR2, looked up from the germline V gene, are SGHNT and YENEEA. What the time point label conveys for this sample: about 28 days (+/-7) after the second vaccine dose. AZD1222 recipients with second doses at about 4 weeks or about 12 weeks were pooled, because spike-specific TCR depth and breadth did not differ between schedules. Samples from vaccinated people were obtained from the UK trials COV001 and COV002, which included a single-blind randomized controlled phase 2/3 trial of AZD1222 (ChAdOx1 nCoV-19) in healthy adults. Trial participant PBMC samples were collected at day 0 and day 28 after the second dose for TCRbeta chain sequencing. Notes on this clone: Its antigen is still unknown. No quality values exist for individual bases; no much larger clone is one base distant.

This material consisted of peripheral blood, taken 28 days after the second AZD1222 dose. The clonotype comes from an adult who received the AZD1222 COVID-19 vaccine. The sequence joins TRBV11-3 to TRBJ2-1; the D element might be TRBD1 or TRBD2, as each aligns at 5 bases. The nucleotide sequence reads as follows: TGTGCCAGCAGCCCCCTTGGGACCAACGACAATGAGCAGTTCTTC. The resulting protein is CASSPLGTNDNEQFF.